Presented here are 13 T cell receptor beta chains from one specimen sequenced in a study of cytomegalovirus exposure and HLA in healthy donors. Vbeta (60) and Jbeta (13) primers were used in the PCR. Profiling relied on immunoSEQ multiplex PCR, and the TCRdb table lists in-frame clones only, not all of them. The sample comprises 200,000 to 250,000 clones, around 80% of which are singletons, and about 3.1% rests with the top ten. The sample comprised PBMCs. These TCRs come from a man under 40 in good health and CMV-seronegative.

The rearrangement uses TRBV5-4 and TRBJ2-5; TRBD1 might be the D (5 bases). Germline V CDR1 and CDR2: SGHNT, YYREEE (reference sequence). V gave up 2 bases and J gave up 3 bases, with 11 bases separating them. This CDR3 spans 14 amino acids. CDR3 protein: CASSFDLGEETQYF. CDR3 nucleotide sequence: TGTGCCAGCAGCTTTGACTTAGGGGAAGAGACCCAGTACTTC.

The CDR3 bases are TGTGCCAGCAGCGCAGGGGGTTCAACTAATGAAAAACTGTTTTTT. It codes for CASSAGGSTNEKLFF. The chain has TRBV9 and TRBJ1-4; 7 bases line up with TRBD1. V gave up 3 bases and J gave up 0 bases; unmatched junction bases: 2. Germline V gene lookup returns CDR1 SGDLS and CDR2 YYNGEE. This CDR3 has 15 residues.

This clone came up a few times. V usage is TRBV19 and J usage is TRBJ2-1, with TRBD2 matching 8 bases. V trimming: 7 bases; J trimming: 5 bases; junction bases outside the gene matches: 7. Per the germline V gene, CDR1 is LNHDA and CDR2 is SQIVND (reference sequence). The CDR3 has 14 amino acids. The CDR3 sequence: CASKAGGVNNEQFF. The CDR3 nucleotides read TGTGCCAGTAAGGCGGGGGGAGTTAACAATGAGCAGTTCTTC.

The gene calls are TRBV28 and TRBJ2-2; D gene ambiguous. The germline V gene encodes CDR1 MDHEN and CDR2 SYDVKM. Trimming removed 2 bases from V and 3 bases from J, with 10 bases in between. CDR3 length equals 15 residues. The CDR3 bases are TGTGCCAGCAGTTTACGGTCTTACGACACCGGGGAGCTGTTTTTT. Translation gives CASSLRSYDTGELFF.

J is TRBJ2-7 and V is TRBV18; a weak D match, TRBD1 (6 bases). Germline V gives CDR1 KGHSH, CDR2 LQKENI. The V end lost 3 bases, the J end lost 4 bases, and 10 bases lay between the germline ends. The CDR3 runs to 13 residues. The CDR3 nucleotides read TGTGCCAGCTCACCGAAACAGGGATACGAGCAGTACTTC. This sequence encodes CASSPKQGYEQYF. The complete variable domain, with remaining parts taken from reference TRBV18 and TRBJ2-7, reads NAGVMQNPRHLVRRRGQEARLRCSPMKGHSHVYWYRQLPEEGLKFMVYLQKENIIDESGMPKERFSAEFPKEGPSILRIQQVVRGDSAAYFCASSPKQGYEQYFGPGTRLTVT.

The rearrangement uses TRBV5-1 and TRBJ1-2, with 8 nucleotides matching TRBD1. The CDR3 has 17 amino acids. Trimming took 0 bases from V and 2 from J; bases not matched to a gene: 9. Germline values: CDR1 SGHRS, CDR2 YFSETQ. The DNA of the CDR3 is TGCGCCAGCAGCTTGGTCGGTCCGCAGGGGGCGAACTATGGCTACACCTTC. It yields the protein CASSLVGPQGANYGYTF.

This clone was detected a few times. The rearrangement uses TRBV7-8 and TRBJ2-3, with D hard to call. The CDR3 contains 15 residues. V lost 2 bases and J lost 0, with 9 bases in between. CDR1 SGHVS and CDR2 FQNEAQ come from the germline V gene. CDR3 loop: CASSLIRPSTDTQYF. DNA for the CDR3: TGTGCCAGCAGCTTAATCAGGCCGAGCACAGATACGCAGTATTTT.

The chain combines TRBV7-3 with TRBJ2-4, with D perhaps matching TRBD2 (5 bases). The V end lost 3 bases, the J end lost 6 bases, and 12 bases lay between the germline ends. The CDR3 runs 14 residues. Looked up from germline, CDR1 is SGHTA and CDR2 is FQGTGA. CDR3 sequence reads: CASSFSHGGNIQYF. DNA for the CDR3: TGTGCCAGCAGCTTTAGCCATGGAGGAAACATTCAGTACTTC.

This clone was counted a single time. The V gene is TRBV7-8, the J gene TRBJ1-5; 8 nucleotides match TRBD1. V gave up 5 bases and J gave up 5 bases; unmatched junction bases: 17. This CDR3 is 18 amino acids long. Germline CDR1 SGHVS, CDR2 FQNEAQ. The CDR3 DNA reads as TGTGCCAGCAGCCTCGGGACAGGTGTGAGGTTGAGGGATCAGCCCCAGCATTTT. Translated: CASSLGTGVRLRDQPQHF.

The J gene is TRBJ2-5, the V gene TRBV5-1; TRBD1 aligns across 8 bases. The CDR3 runs 15 residues. The junction had 14 bases not matched to a gene; V was cut back by 0 bases and J by 13 bases. CDR1 is SGHRS, CDR2 YFSETQ, per germline. The DNA of the CDR3 is TGCGCCAGCAGCTTGGGACAGGGGCACCAAGTGGGGTTGTACTTC. Translating gives CASSLGQGHQVGLYF.

J is TRBJ2-1 and V is TRBV18; no clear D gene. CDR3 size: 15 residues. The V end was cut by 0 bases, the J end by 3 bases, with 9 bases between. The germline CDR1 and CDR2 sequences are KGHSH and LQKENI. The CDR3 DNA reads as TGTGCCAGCTCACCACCCCCGGGTTTCTACAATGAGCAGTTCTTC. This sequence encodes CASSPPPGFYNEQFF.

This chain uses TRBV28 with TRBJ2-7, with unresolved D. V shed 2 bases and J shed 3 bases, with 5 bases lying between them. Germline assignment: CDR1 MDHEN and CDR2 SYDVKM. The CDR3 runs to 12 residues. For the CDR3, the DNA is TGTGCCAGCAGTTTACAGCGCTACGAGCAGTACTTC. Amino acid sequence: CASSLQRYEQYF.

The CDR3 here is CASLWTWSYEQYF. CDR3 coding DNA: TGTGCCAGCCTTTGGACTTGGTCCTACGAGCAGTACTTC. The chain joins TRBV2 to TRBJ2-7; TRBD2 is a possible D gene (5 bases). Germline CDR1 and CDR2: SNHLY and FYNNEI. This CDR3 contains 13 residues. V lost 8 bases, J lost 1 base, and 12 bases lay in between.